One sample yielded the 23 T cell receptor beta chains listed below, sequenced in a study of metastatic and nonmetastatic thyroid tumors (dated by TCRdb to the early 2020s). None of the patients had been given any treatment before thyroid surgery. The method was PCR. Instrument used: Illumina HiSeq 4000. The public reads were reprocessed in TCRdb via fastp at Q25 and MiXCR, keeping in-frame beta chains. For this sample there are tens of thousands of clones; 30% to 40% appear just once. 15% to 20% of the sample goes to the ten largest clones. The specimen was tumor tissue. These receptors originate from a female donor with papillary thyroid cancer or a benign thyroid nodule (not recorded which). Some clones in this sample may be carry-over from other donors' samples.

The chain has TRBV7-3 and TRBJ2-3, with TRBD2 identical over 10 bases. The V gene's germline CDR1 is SGHTA and CDR2 FQGTGA. CDR3 length: 15 amino acids. Germline trimming cut 1 base from V and 4 bases from J; bases unmatched to any gene: 2. The CDR3 protein is CASSLNGLAADTQYF. CDR3 in DNA: TGTGCCAGCAGCTTAAATGGACTAGCGGCAGATACGCAGTATTTT.

This clone has more than one count but fewer than ten. The genes are TRBV6-5 and TRBJ2-3; the D is unclear. Trimming removed 4 bases at V and 5 bases at J, with 16 bases between. The CDR3 loop spans 15 amino acids. Germline loops: CDR1 MNHEY, CDR2 SVGAGI. The CDR3 region has the DNA TGTGCCAGCAGTTGGGGAATTGGAGTTGGAGATACGCAGTATTTT. Its translation: CASSWGIGVGDTQYF.

This sequence joins TRBV20-1 and TRBJ2-1, with 13 bases that match TRBD2. Germline CDR1 and CDR2: DFQATT and SNEGSKA (reference sequence). The CDR3 contains 15 residues. After removal of 4 bases from V and 7 bases from J, the junction contained 7 bases not matched to a gene. In DNA, the CDR3 is TGCAGTGCTATGCCCGGGACTAGCGGGACGAATGAGCAGTTCTTC. It specifies CSAMPGTSGTNEQFF.

The chain combines TRBV19 with TRBJ1-4; maybe TRBD1 (6 bases). Between the trimmed V and J ends, which lost 7 bases and 7 bases, there was a span of 16 bases. The germline CDR1 and CDR2 sequences are LNHDA and SQIVND (reference sequence). The CDR3 covers 14 residues. CDR3 region: CASNLAGVGEKLFF. DNA for the CDR3: TGTGCCAGTAATTTGGCAGGGGTTGGTGAAAAACTGTTTTTT.

This chain uses TRBV6-1 with TRBJ2-5; the D gene could be TRBD1 or TRBD2 (6 bases each). The CDR3 covers 15 residues. Germline assignment: CDR1 MNHNS and CDR2 SASEGT. The V and J ends lost 7 bases and 4 bases respectively, with 19 bases between them. For the CDR3, the DNA is TGTGCCAGCAACCCCACCAAAGGGGGGAGAGAGACCCAGTACTTC. Protein product: CASNPTKGGRETQYF.

The chain joins TRBV28 to TRBJ1-5; possibly TRBD1 for D (6 bases). The CDR3 extends over 15 amino acids. Germline assignment: CDR1 MDHEN and CDR2 SYDVKM. The V end lost 5 bases, the J end lost 2 bases, and 13 bases lay between the germline ends. The CDR3 loop is CASSIQGRGNQPQHF. CDR3 bases: TGTGCCAGCAGTATACAGGGACGTGGCAATCAGCCCCAGCATTTT.

There are a few counts of this clone. The chain is built from TRBV6-5 and TRBJ2-1, with TRBD2 as a possible D gene (5 bases). Germline CDR1 MNHEY, CDR2 SVGAGI. CDR3 length: 16 residues. V was pared by 0 bases and J by 2 bases, with 11 bases between. In DNA form, the CDR3 reads TGTGCCAGCAGTTACTCGACGGGAAACACCTACAATGAGCAGTTCTTC. This sequence encodes CASSYSTGNTYNEQFF.

This clone was observed a few times. The chain has TRBV27 and TRBJ1-6; D is uncertain. The CDR3 contains 13 residues. The V gene's germline CDR1 is MNHEY and CDR2 SMNVEV (reference sequence). Trimming removed 4 bases at V and 7 bases at J, with 8 bases between. CDR3 region: CASSWRENSPLHF. The CDR3, as DNA: TGTGCCAGCAGTTGGAGGGAAAATTCACCCCTCCACTTT.

This clone was recorded a few times. V is TRBV6-9 and J is TRBJ2-7, with 9 bases aligning to TRBD1. After removal of 7 bases from V and 3 bases from J, the junction contained 10 bases not matched to a gene. Germline loops: CDR1 MNHGY, CDR2 SVAAGI. This CDR3 is 15 amino acids long. The CDR3 coding sequence is TGTGCCAGCACCCTACCGGACAGGGGCGACTACGAGCAGTACTTC. Translating gives CASTLPDRGDYEQYF.

This clone has more than one count but fewer than ten. This chain uses TRBV7-9 with TRBJ2-5; D is undetermined. Germline-derived CDR1 and CDR2 are SEHNR and FQNEAQ (reference sequence). The length of the CDR3 is 11 residues. V was trimmed by 5 bases and J by 5 bases, leaving 6 bases between them. The CDR3 is CASSPRETQYF. CDR3 sequence (DNA): TGTGCCAGCAGCCCTAGGGAGACCCAGTACTTC. Variable domain in full (rest from reference TRBV7-9 and TRBJ2-5): DTGVSQNPRHKITKRGQNVTFRCDPISEHNRLYWYRQTLGQGPEFLTYFQNEAQLEKSRLLSDRFSAERPKGSFSTLEIQRTEQGDSAMYLCASSPRETQYFGPGTRLLVL.

This clone has just a few counts. The genes are TRBV28 and TRBJ2-3; 7 bases match TRBD2. The V gene's germline CDR1 is MDHEN and CDR2 SYDVKM. The CDR3 spans 17 residues. Trimming removed 2 bases from V and 7 bases from J; junction bases left unmatched: 15. The CDR3 spells CASSLITAGPGRNTQYF. CDR3 bases: TGTGCCAGCAGTTTAATCACAGCGGGGCCCGGCAGGAATACGCAGTATTTT.

Comments on this clone: This clone may be a read error of a much larger clone one base away. CDR3 in amino acids: CASSSAGYTEAFF. The CDR3 bases are TGTGCCAGCAGTTCGGCAGGATACACTGAAGCTTTCTTT. V usage is TRBV6-2 or TRBV6-3 and J usage is TRBJ1-1; D not certain. Germline CDR1 MNHEY, CDR2 SVGEGT. V dropped 4 bases and J dropped 3 bases, with 9 bases sitting between them. The CDR3 sequence is 13 residues long.

The gene calls are TRBV28 and TRBJ1-2; D gene unclear. Germline lookup yields CDR1 MDHEN and CDR2 SYDVKM. The CDR3 extends over 14 amino acids. Trimming took 2 bases from V and 8 from J, leaving 15 bases between them. The CDR3 spells CASSLPVGSRGYTF. CDR3 bases: TGTGCCAGCAGTTTACCCGTGGGGAGCAGGGGCTACACCTTC.

The CDR3 nucleotides read TGTGCCAGCAGAGGGAAGGGATTCAACTATGGCTACACCTTC. Its protein product is CASRGKGFNYGYTF. The rearrangement links TRBV6-1 to TRBJ1-2, with D uncertain. V was pared by 6 bases and J by 2 bases, with 13 bases between. Germline V gene sequence: CDR1 MNHNS, CDR2 SASEGT. This CDR3 has 14 residues.

The rearrangement uses TRBV27 and TRBJ1-2; no reliable D call. V lost 1 base, J lost 6 bases, and 15 bases lay in between. CDR1 is MNHEY, CDR2 SMNVEV, per germline (reference sequence). This CDR3 comprises 15 residues. DNA for the CDR3: TGTGCCAGCAGTTTATTCCCCGGGTCTGGCCATGGCTACACCTTC. This sequence encodes CASSLFPGSGHGYTF.

The chain is built from TRBV4-1 and TRBJ1-2; D unresolved. The CDR3 has 16 residues. Trimming removed 4 bases from V and 3 bases from J, with 18 bases in between. Per germline, CDR1 MGHRA and CDR2 YSYEKL. CDR3 nucleotide sequence: TGCGCCAGCAGCCTTTCTGGAGCCACCACTCACTATGGCTACACCTTC. Its protein product is CASSLSGATTHYGYTF.

There are a few counts of this clone. Here the CDR3 DNA reads TGTGCCACCAGTGGCTCTAACTATGGCTACACCTTC. Amino acids: CATSGSNYGYTF. V and J are TRBV15 and TRBJ1-2; D unresolved. Germline V CDR1 and CDR2: LNHNV, YYDKDF (reference sequence). Between the trimmed V and J ends, which lost 6 bases and 0 bases, there was a span of 5 bases. The CDR3 is 12 amino acids.

The chain uses TRBV5-1 and TRBJ1-6, with 9 bases matching TRBD1. J gave up 7 bases and V 4 bases, and 9 bases lay outside the gene matches. Germline V gene sequence: CDR1 SGHRS, CDR2 YFSETQ. The CDR3 loop spans 16 amino acids. The CDR3 DNA sequence: TGCGCCAGCAGCGGCAGCGGACAGGGGCGAAATTCACCCCTCCACTTT. Translated, it gives CASSGSGQGRNSPLHF.

This clone showed up just a few times. V usage is TRBV11-2 and J usage is TRBJ1-1; D not certain. V dropped 0 bases and J dropped 1 base, with 3 bases sitting between them. Per germline, CDR1 SGHAT and CDR2 FQNNGV. CDR3 length: 13 residues. The chain's CDR3 is CASSLERNTEAFF. Written as DNA, the CDR3 is TGTGCCAGCAGCTTAGAGAGGAACACTGAAGCTTTCTTT. Combining the CDR3 with reference TRBV11-2 and TRBJ1-1 gives the whole variable domain EAGVAQSPRYKIIEKRQSVAFWCNPISGHATLYWYQQILGQGPKLLIQFQNNGVVDDSQLPKDRFSAERLKGVDSTLKIQPAKLEDSAVYLCASSLERNTEAFFGQGTRLTVV.

This sequence joins TRBV6-2 or TRBV6-3 and TRBJ2-5, with 8 nucleotides matching TRBD2. Germline CDR1 MNHEY, CDR2 SVGEGT. V was clipped by 6 bases and J by 6 bases; unmatched bases: 6. The CDR3 length is 13 residues. The CDR3 region is CASSLGRGKTQYF. DNA of the CDR3: TGTGCCAGCAGCCTCGGGAGGGGCAAGACCCAGTACTTC.

In its sample, this clone was seen a few times. The chain links TRBV28 to TRBJ1-2; D gene uncertain. The length of the CDR3 is 13 residues. V dropped 6 bases and J dropped 6 bases, with 14 bases sitting between them. Germline V lookup: CDR1 MDHEN, CDR2 SYDVKM. The CDR3 is CASRLDGPDGYTF. In DNA, the CDR3 is TGTGCCAGCAGACTCGACGGCCCGGATGGCTACACCTTC.

V is TRBV7-8 and J is TRBJ1-5; 7 nucleotides line up with TRBD1. CDR1 and CDR2 (germline): SGHVS, FQNEAQ. Trimming cost V 1 base and J 5 bases; bases outside gene matches: 2. CDR3 length: 14 residues. Here the CDR3 reads CASSLGQGDQPQHF. DNA of the CDR3: TGTGCCAGCAGCTTAGGGCAGGGGGATCAGCCCCAGCATTTT.

This clone is large. CDR3 nucleotides: TGTGCCAGCAGTTACCTCGGGGGCCCCAGAGAGACCCAGTACTTC. Its translation is CASSYLGGPRETQYF. The J gene is TRBJ2-5, the V gene TRBV6-2 or TRBV6-3; D tentatively fits TRBD1 or TRBD2 (6 bases each). V lost 2 bases and J lost 4, with 14 bases in between. This CDR3 is 15 amino acids long. Germline V CDR1 and CDR2: MNHEY, SVGEGT.